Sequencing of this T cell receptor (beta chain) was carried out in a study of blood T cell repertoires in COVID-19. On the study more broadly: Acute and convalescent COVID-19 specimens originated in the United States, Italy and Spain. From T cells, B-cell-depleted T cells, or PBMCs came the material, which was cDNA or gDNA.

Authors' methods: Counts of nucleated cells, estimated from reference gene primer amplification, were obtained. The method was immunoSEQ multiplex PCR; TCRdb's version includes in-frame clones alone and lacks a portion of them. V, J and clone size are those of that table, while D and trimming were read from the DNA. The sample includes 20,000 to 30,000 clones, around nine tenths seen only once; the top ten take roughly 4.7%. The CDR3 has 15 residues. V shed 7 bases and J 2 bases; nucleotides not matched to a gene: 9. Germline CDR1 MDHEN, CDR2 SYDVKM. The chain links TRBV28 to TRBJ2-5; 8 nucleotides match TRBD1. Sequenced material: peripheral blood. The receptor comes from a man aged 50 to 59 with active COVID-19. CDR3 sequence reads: CASIRGDRTQETQYF. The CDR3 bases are TGTGCCAGCATCAGGGGGGACAGGACGCAAGAGACCCAGTACTTC.